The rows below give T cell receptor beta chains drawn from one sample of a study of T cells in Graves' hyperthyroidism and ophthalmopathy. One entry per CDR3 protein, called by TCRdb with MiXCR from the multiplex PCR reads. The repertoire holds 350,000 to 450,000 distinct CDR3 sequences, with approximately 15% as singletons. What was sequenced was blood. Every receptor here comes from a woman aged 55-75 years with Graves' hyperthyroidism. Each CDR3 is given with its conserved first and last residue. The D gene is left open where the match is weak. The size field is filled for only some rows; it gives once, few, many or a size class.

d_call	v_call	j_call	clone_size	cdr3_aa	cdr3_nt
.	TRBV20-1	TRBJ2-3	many	CSGARQPGDTQYF	TGCAGTGGGGCGCGACAACCTGGGGATACGCAGTATTTT
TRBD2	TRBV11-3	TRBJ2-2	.	CACTVGGANTGELFF	TGTGCCTGCACCGTGGGGGGGGCGAACACCGGGGAGCTGTTTTTT
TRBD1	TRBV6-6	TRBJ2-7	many	CASSYADRDYEQYF	TGTGCCAGCAGTTACGCCGACAGGGACTACGAGCAGTACTTC
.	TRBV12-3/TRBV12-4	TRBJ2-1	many	CASSLRVMSYNEQFF	TGTGCCAGCAGTTTACGGGTGATGTCCTACAATGAGCAGTTCTTC
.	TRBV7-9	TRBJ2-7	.	CASSTFEGYEQYF	TGTGCCAGCAGCACCTTCGAGGGCTACGAGCAGTACTTC
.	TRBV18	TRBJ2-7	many	CASSLARTEQYF	TGTGCCAGCTCACTCGCGAGGACCGAGCAGTACTTC
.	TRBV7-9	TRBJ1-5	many	CASSLGDIYQPQHF	TGTGCCAGCAGCTTAGGGGATATTTATCAGCCCCAGCATTTT
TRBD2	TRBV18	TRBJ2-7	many	CASSPNTSGRGEQYF	TGTGCCAGCTCACCAAACACTAGCGGGAGAGGCGAGCAGTACTTC
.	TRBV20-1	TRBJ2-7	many	CSARRTGAYEQYF	TGCAGTGCTAGAAGGACTGGAGCCTACGAGCAGTACTTC
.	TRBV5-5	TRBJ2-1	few	CASSLLPIGHEQFF	TGTGCCAGCAGCTTGCTTCCGATAGGGCATGAGCAGTTCTTC
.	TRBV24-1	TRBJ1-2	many	CATSDSARPGYTF	TGTGCCACCAGTGATAGCGCCAGGCCCGGCTACACCTTC
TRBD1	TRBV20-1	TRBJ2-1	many	CSAHGQGNEQFF	TGCAGTGCCCACGGACAGGGAAATGAGCAGTTCTTC
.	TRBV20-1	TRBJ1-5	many	CSARDRDPDQPQHF	TGCAGTGCTAGAGATAGGGACCCCGATCAGCCCCAGCATTTT
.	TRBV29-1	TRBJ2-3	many	CSVDRGADTQYF	TGCAGCGTTGACAGGGGCGCAGATACGCAGTATTTT
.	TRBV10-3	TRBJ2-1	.	CAIAASSYEQFF	TGTGCCATCGCTGCTAGCAGCTATGAGCAGTTCTTC
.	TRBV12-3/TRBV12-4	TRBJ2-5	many	CASNPLGQETQYF	TGTGCCAGCAATCCACTGGGCCAAGAGACCCAGTACTTC
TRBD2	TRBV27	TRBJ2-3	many	CASSPRTSGSVTDTQYF	TGTGCCAGCAGTCCGAGGACTAGCGGGAGTGTGACAGATACGCAGTATTTT
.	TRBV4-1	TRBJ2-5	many	CASSQGRVERETQYF	TGCGCCAGCAGCCAAGGCAGGGTGGAAAGGGAGACCCAGTACTTC
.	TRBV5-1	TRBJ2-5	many	CASSLEAPQETQYF	TGCGCCAGCAGCTTAGAAGCACCCCAAGAGACCCAGTACTTC
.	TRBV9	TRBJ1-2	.	CASSAGESLISYGYTF	TGTGCCAGCAGCGCCGGAGAGTCGCTTATCTCCTATGGCTACACCTTC
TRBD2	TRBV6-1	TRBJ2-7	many	CASSSRAGVSYEQYF	TGTGCCAGCAGTTCACGAGCGGGAGTCTCCTACGAGCAGTACTTC
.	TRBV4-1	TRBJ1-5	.	CASSQDTAGPNQPQHF	TGCGCCAGCAGCCAAGATACAGCAGGTCCCAATCAGCCCCAGCATTTT
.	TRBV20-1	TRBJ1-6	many	CSARVGVTGNNSPLHF	TGCAGTGCTAGGGTGGGGGTAACGGGCAATAATTCACCCCTCCACTTT
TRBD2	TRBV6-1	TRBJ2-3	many	CASNLIAGAPTDTQYF	TGTGCCAGCAACCTAATAGCGGGAGCCCCCACAGATACGCAGTATTTT
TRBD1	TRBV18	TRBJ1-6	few	CASSQTGDRGNSPLHF	TGTGCCAGCTCACAAACCGGGGACAGGGGGAATTCACCCCTCCACTTT
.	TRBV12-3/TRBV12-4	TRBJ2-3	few	CASSNSGDTQYF	TGTGCCAGCAGTAATAGCGGAGATACGCAGTATTTT
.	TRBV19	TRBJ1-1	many	CASSMSSGPLNTEAFF	TGTGCCAGTAGTATGTCGTCGGGACCCTTGAACACTGAAGCTTTCTTT
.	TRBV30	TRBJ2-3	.	CAWKVAASDTQYF	TGTGCCTGGAAAGTGGCCGCATCAGATACGCAGTATTTT
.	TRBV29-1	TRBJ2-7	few	CSVQHGLEQYF	TGCAGCGTCCAACATGGTCTCGAGCAGTACTTC
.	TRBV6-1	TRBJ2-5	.	CASSDNGLHGETQYF	TGTGCCAGCAGCGATAACGGGTTACACGGGGAGACCCAGTACTTC
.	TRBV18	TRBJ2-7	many	CASSPQGEAYEQYF	TGTGCCAGCTCACCACAAGGGGAAGCCTACGAGCAGTACTTC
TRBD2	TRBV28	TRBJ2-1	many	CASTVAGGYSYNEQFF	TGTGCCAGCACCGTAGCGGGAGGGTACTCCTACAATGAGCAGTTCTTC
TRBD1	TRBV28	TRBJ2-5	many	CASSPNRGQTETQYF	TGTGCCAGCAGTCCTAACAGGGGGCAGACTGAGACCCAGTACTTC
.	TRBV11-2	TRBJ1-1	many	CASSLGGRLGSEAFF	TGTGCCAGCAGCTTAGGAGGGCGACTTGGGTCTGAAGCTTTCTTT
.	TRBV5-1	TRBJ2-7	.	CASSQSPYEQYF	TGCGCCAGCAGCCAAAGCCCCTACGAGCAGTACTTC
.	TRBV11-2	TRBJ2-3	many	CASSPWGRTDTQYF	TGTGCCAGCAGCCCCTGGGGCCGCACAGATACGCAGTATTTT
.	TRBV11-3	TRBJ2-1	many	CASSLYGNNNEQFF	TGTGCCAGCAGCTTATATGGGAATAACAATGAGCAGTTCTTC
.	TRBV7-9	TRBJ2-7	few	CASSHPRDAGWAEQYF	TGTGCCAGCAGCCACCCCCGGGACGCCGGCTGGGCCGAGCAGTACTTC
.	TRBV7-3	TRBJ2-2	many	CASSRGTGELFF	TGTGCCAGCAGTAGGGGCACCGGGGAGCTGTTTTTT